This record concerns one T cell receptor beta chain sequence. Its antigen is unknown. Study findings and constraints: Tumor memory CD4+ T cell TCR gene usage was found to cluster with blood and lymph node memory CD4+ cells and with lymph node naive CD4+ cells. Tumor Treg TCRs overlapped most with tumor naive CD4+ cells.

Constant-region reverse primers amplified full-length variable regions, followed by semi-nested Nested Universal Primer A PCR. TCRdb re-called the 5' RACE reads with MiXCR, one entry per CDR3 protein. The repertoire holds roughly 50,000 distinct CDR3 sequences, approximately 25% seen once, with around 3% in the top ten. The CDR3 runs 13 residues. Germline V CDR1 and CDR2: SGHKS, YYEKEE (reference sequence). V lost 0 bases and J 5 bases, leaving 8 bases between the germline ends. V usage is TRBV5-5 and J usage is TRBJ2-5; no clear D gene. The source is a female donor with breast cancer. The material sequenced was tumor-infiltrating naive CD4+ T cells sorted from the breast tumor. Indicated subset: naive CD4+ T cells, CD4+CD45RA+CD25-. The CDR3 region is CASSLATLETQYF. CDR3 DNA: TGTGCCAGCAGCTTGGCAACATTGGAGACCCAGTACTTC. The whole variable domain, filled in from reference TRBV5-5 and TRBJ2-5, reads DAGVTQSPTHLIKTRGQQVTLRCSPISGHKSVSWYQQVLGQGPQFIFQYYEKEERGRGNFPDRFSARQFPNYSSELNVNALLLGDSALYLCASSLATLETQYFGPGTRLLVL.